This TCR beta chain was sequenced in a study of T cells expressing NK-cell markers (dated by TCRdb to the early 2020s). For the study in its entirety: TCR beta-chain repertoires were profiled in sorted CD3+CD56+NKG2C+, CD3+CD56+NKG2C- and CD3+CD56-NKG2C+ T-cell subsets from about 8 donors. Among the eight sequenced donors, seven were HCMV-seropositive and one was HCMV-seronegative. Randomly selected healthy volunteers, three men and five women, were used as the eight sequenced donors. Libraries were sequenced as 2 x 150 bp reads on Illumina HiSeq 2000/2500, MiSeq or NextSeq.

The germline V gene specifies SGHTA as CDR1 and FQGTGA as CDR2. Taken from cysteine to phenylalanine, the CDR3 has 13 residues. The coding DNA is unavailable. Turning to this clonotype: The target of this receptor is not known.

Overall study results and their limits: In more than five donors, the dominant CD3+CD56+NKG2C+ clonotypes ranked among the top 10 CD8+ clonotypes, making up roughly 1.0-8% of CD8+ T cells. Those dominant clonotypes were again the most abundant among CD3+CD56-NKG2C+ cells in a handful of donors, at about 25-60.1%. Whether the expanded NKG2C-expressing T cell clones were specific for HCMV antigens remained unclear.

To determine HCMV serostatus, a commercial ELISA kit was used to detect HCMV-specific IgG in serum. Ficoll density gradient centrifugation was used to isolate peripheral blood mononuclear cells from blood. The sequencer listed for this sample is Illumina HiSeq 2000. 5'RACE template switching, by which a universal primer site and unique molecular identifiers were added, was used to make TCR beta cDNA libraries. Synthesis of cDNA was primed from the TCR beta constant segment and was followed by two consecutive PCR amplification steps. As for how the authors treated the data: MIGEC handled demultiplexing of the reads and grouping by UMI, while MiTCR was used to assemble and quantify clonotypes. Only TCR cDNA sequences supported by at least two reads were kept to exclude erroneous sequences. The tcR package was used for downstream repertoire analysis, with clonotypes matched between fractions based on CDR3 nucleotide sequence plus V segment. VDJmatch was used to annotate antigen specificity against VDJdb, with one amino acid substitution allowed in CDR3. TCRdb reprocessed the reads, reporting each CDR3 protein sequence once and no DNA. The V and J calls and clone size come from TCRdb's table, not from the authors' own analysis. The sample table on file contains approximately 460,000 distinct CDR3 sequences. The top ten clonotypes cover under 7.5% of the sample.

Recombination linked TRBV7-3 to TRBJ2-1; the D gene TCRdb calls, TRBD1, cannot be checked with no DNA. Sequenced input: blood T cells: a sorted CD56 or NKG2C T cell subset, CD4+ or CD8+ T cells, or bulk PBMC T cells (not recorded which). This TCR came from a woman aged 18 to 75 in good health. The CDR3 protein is CASGRLIRDEQFF. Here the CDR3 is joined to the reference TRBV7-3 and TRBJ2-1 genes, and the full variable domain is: GAGVSQTPSNKVTEKGKYVELRCDPISGHTALYWYRQSLGQGPEFLIYFQGTGAADDSGLPNDRFFAVRPEGSVSTLKIQRTERGDSAVYLCASGRLIRDEQFFGPGTRLTVL.